This T cell receptor beta chain was documented in a study of T cell responses to AZD1222 COVID-19 vaccine. Study findings and constraints: Just a handful of people given AZD1222 tested seropositive at baseline. Among the donors, most were white British and more were female, and clonal diversity was possibly underestimated.

Combined were second doses at about 4 or about 12 weeks. Trimming took off 5 bases at V and 0 bases at J, with 14 bases between the two ends. The CDR3 has 16 amino acids. Germline V gives CDR1 SNHLY, CDR2 FYNNEI. Data came from immunoSEQ multiplex PCR; TCRdb stores just in-frame clones and leaves some out. The sample holds 150,000 to 200,000 clones, roughly nine tenths seen once. Worth noting for this clone: The antigen is unknown.

The chain combines TRBV2 with TRBJ2-1; perhaps TRBD2 as D (5 bases). This TCR was sampled from an adult who received the AZD1222 COVID-19 vaccine. Material: peripheral blood, obtained 28 days after the second AZD1222 dose. The CDR3 protein is CASSTRLASSYNEQFF. For the CDR3, the DNA is TGTGCCAGCAGTACTAGACTCGCTAGCTCCTACAATGAGCAGTTCTTC.